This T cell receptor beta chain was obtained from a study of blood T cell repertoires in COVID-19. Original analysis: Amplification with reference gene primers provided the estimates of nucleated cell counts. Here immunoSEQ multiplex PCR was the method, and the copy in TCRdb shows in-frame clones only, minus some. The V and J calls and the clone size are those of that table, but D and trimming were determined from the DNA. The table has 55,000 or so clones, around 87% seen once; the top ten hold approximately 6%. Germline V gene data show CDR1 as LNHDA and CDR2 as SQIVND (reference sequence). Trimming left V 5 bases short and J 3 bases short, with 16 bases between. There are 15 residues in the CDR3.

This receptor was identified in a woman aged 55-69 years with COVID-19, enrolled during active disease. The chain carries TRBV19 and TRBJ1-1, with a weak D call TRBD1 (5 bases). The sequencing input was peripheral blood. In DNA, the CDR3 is TGTGCCAGTAGTTTACTCAGGGATGGGGACACTGAAGCTTTCTTT. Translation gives CASSLLRDGDTEAFF.